Included here is one T cell receptor beta chain sequence, with context. The data originate from a study of blood T cell repertoires in COVID-19. Study background: The study drew acute and convalescent COVID-19 samples from the United States, Italy and Spain. PBMCs, B-cell-depleted T cells, or T cells were the source of the cDNA or gDNA that made up the material.

Original analysis: The assay estimated nucleated cells by amplifying reference gene primers. Profiled with immunoSEQ multiplex PCR; TCRdb holds only in-frame clones, not every one. V, J and clone size derive from that table, while D and trimming were established from the DNA sequence. The sample has some 310,000 clones, under 90% seen once; the top ten hold less than 3.5%. Sequencing used peripheral blood. The sequence came from a woman aged 25 to 39 with COVID-19, enrolled during active disease.

The CDR3 spells CASSPRQGGSSNSPLHF. The CDR3 DNA is TGCGCCAGCAGCCCCCGCCAGGGAGGCTCAAGTAATTCACCCCTCCACTTT. The chain joins TRBV4-1 to TRBJ1-6; possibly TRBD1 for D (5 bases). Germline V gene sequence: CDR1 MGHRA, CDR2 YSYEKL. The CDR3 runs to 17 residues. Trimming took 4 bases from V and 6 from J, leaving 19 bases between them.